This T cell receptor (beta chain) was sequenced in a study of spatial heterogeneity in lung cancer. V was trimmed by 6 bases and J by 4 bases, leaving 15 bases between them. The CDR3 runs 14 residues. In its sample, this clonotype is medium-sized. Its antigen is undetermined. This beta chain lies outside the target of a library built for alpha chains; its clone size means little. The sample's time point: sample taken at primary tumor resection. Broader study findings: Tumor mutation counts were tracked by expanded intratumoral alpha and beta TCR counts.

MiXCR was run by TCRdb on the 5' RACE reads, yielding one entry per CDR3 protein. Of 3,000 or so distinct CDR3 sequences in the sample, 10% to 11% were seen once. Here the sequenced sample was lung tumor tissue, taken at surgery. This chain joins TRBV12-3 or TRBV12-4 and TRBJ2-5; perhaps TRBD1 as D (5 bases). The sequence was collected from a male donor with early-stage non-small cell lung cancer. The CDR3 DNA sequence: TGTGCCAGCAGCTTAAGCAGGGCTGGAGAGACCCAGTACTTC. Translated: CASSLSRAGETQYF.